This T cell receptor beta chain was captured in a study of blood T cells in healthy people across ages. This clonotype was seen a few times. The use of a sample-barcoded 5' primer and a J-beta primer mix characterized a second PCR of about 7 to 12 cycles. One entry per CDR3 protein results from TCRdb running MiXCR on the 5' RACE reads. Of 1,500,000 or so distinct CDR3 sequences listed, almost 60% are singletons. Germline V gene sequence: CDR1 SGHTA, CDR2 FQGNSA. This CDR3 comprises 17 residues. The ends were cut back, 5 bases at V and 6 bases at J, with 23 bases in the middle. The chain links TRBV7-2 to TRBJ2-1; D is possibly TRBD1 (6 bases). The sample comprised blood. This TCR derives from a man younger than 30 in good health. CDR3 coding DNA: TGTGCCAGCAGCATCCTTACAGGGTATCAGGTGACCAATGAGCAGTTCTTC. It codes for CASSILTGYQVTNEQFF.